This T cell receptor (beta chain) is from a study of beta chain features in type 1 diabetes (dated by TCRdb to the late 2010s). About the investigation overall: No differences in mean age, gender distribution, total cell number or subset yield were found between patients and healthy donors. A total of 100 million to 110 million sorted cells were examined across all samples, and a strong correlation was observed between cell number per subset and RNA yield. In the study, TCRB repertoires of sorted circulating CD4+ T cell subsets from recently diagnosed type 1 diabetes patients were compared with those of matched healthy donors. Whereas all 30 or so donors provided naive and central memory subsets, regulatory and stem cell-like memory subsets were isolated from just 8 patients and about eight healthy donors.

Study-wide conclusions, independent of this receptor: Type 1 diabetes patients showed a moderate but significant shortening of TCRB CDR3 length in all four CD4+ subsets. Only small numbers of individuals were included in the HLA sub-analyses, which left unresolved whether HLA type had any influence on TCRB rearrangement. Shorter templates might have been favored by PCR, but patient and control samples were amplified and corrected together, so both groups would have been affected equally by any skew. Sequencing cDNA rather than genomic DNA could over-represent highly expressing activated cells, although activation and CD3 levels did not differ between groups. Naive, central memory and regulatory TCRB repertoires appeared to be more similar among patients than among healthy donors. At VDJ recombination sites, patients with type 1 diabetes made fewer insertions and deleted more nucleotides, a pattern implying thymic rearrangement abnormalities.

As to this clone: Its binding antigen is unknown. Base qualities are not at hand, and no much larger clone is one base apart.

A single peripheral blood draw of approximately 120 mL on average was collected from each donor into heparinised tubes. Using a panel that included CD45RO, CCR7, CD25, CD127, CD95 and CD27, naive, central memory, regulatory and stem cell-like memory CD4+ T cells were sorted on a BD FACSAria II. A purity above 98% was achieved for all sorted populations. PBMCs were isolated immediately by Lymphoprep density gradient centrifugation and stained directly without culture. So that batch effects would be minimized, each experiment stained and sorted samples in pairs, pairing one healthy donor with one patient. All of the isolated RNA was reverse transcribed with the High Capacity cDNA Reverse Transcription Kit, so expressed TCRB transcripts were sequenced. Naive, central memory and regulatory T cell samples underwent deep immunoSEQ sequencing, averaging approximately 3.5 million total reads per sample. Sorted cells were lysed in RLT buffer and RNA was extracted with DNase-treated RNeasy Micro or Mini kits, depending on cell number. Each cell subset was processed separately to prevent cross-contamination, with patient and healthy donor samples processed together. The immunoSEQ multiplex PCR was used to amplify TCRB sequences from cDNA, yielding 87-bp fragments that span the CDR3 region. Amplicons were sequenced on the Illumina HiSeq platform. Per the original workflow: Synthetic template baselines were used to correct PCR bias computationally, reads within Hamming distance 2 were collapsed, and singletons that could not be merged were discarded. By aligning reads against IMGT, V, D and J genes, CDR3 length, and insertions or deletions at six rearrangement sites were assigned. Within each subset, clonotype counts were normalized to the number of sorted cells before true diversity and Gini coefficients were calculated with the tcR R package. Repertoire sharing was quantified using the overlap coefficient calculated on TCRB nucleotide sequences. As a proxy for the pre-selection repertoire, out-of-frame TCRB sequences from naive cells were analyzed. TCRdb re-hosts the immuneACCESS table, in-frame sequences only. Its copies lack some clones; in the studies checked, an unresolved V gene accounts for under half of them, and the cause for the rest is not known. The V and J calls and clone size are taken from that table; D and trimming were inferred from the DNA. The sample includes around 250,000 clones, with 11% to 15% observed a single time. The top ten clonotypes cover around 0.019% of the sample.

CDR1 and CDR2, per the germline V gene (reference sequence), are LNHDA and SQIVND. The CDR3, cysteine through phenylalanine, is 13 amino acids long. CDR3 DNA is the only sequence kept; it has 39 bases, read in frame from the first base. V loses 4 bases, J loses 1 base, and the germline ends lie 8 bases apart. The rearranged chain carries TRBV19 and TRBJ2-7; a confident D gene designation cannot be given. The clonotype was recovered from a man aged 25-40 years with type 1 diabetes. The sequenced material came from naive CD4+ T cells from blood. Taken with the paper, the label for cell subset or site translates to: true naive CD4+ T cells. The CDR3 region: CASSTPGSYEQYF. The nucleotide sequence reads as follows: TGTGCCAGTAGTACGCCAGGTTCCTACGAGCAGTACTTC.